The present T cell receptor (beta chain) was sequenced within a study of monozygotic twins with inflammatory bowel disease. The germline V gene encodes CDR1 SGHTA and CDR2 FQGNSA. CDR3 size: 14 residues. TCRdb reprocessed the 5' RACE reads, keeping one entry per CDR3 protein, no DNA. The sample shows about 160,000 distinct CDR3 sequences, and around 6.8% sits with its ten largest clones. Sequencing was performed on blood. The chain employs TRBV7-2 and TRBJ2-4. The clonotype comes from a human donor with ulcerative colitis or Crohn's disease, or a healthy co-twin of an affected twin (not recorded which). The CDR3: CASSSQRGKNMQYF.